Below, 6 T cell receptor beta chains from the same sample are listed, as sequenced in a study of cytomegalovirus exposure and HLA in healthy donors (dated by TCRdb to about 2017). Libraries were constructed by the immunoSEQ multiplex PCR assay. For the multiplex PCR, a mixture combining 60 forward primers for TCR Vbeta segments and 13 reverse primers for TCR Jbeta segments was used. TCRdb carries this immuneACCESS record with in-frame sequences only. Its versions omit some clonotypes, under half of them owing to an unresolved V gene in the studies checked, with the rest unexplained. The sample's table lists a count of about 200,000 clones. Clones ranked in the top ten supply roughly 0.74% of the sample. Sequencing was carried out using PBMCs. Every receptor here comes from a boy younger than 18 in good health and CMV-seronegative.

The DNA for the CDR3 is TGTGCTAGTGGTTTGGCTACTATACAGGGGTGGACTGAAGCTTTCTTT. Translating gives CASGLATIQGWTEAFF. The chain employs TRBV12-5 and TRBJ1-1; 7 nucleotides line up with TRBD1. CDR3 length: 16 amino acids. Trimming removed 1 base from V and 5 bases from J; junction bases left unmatched: 10. Germline values: CDR1 LGHNT, CDR2 FRNRAP.

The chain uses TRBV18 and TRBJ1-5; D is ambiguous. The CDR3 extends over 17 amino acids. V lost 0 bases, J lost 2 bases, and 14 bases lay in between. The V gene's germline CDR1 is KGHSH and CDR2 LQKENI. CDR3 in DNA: TGTGCCAGCTCACCACCGGCAGGTCCAGACGGCAATCAGCCCCAGCATTTT. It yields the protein CASSPPAGPDGNQPQHF.

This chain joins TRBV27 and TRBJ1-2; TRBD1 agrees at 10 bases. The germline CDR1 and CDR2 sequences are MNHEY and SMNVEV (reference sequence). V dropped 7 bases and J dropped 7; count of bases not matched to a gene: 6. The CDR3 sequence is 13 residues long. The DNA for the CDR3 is TGTGCCAGCATTGGACAGGGGGAGTTTGGCTACACCTTC. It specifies CASIGQGEFGYTF.

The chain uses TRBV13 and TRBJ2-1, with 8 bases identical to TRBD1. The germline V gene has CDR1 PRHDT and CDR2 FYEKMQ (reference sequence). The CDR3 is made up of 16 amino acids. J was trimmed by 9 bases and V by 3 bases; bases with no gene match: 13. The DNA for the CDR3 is TGTGCCAGCAGCTTTCAGCGACGGACAGGGATAAGTGAGCAGTTCTTC. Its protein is CASSFQRRTGISEQFF.

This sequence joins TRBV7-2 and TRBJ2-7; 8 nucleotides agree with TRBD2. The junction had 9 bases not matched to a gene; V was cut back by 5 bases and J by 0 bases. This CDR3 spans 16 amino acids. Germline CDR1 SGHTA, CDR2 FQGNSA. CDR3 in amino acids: CASSRNGGTSSYEQYF. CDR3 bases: TGTGCCAGCAGCCGTAACGGGGGGACTAGCTCCTACGAGCAGTACTTC.

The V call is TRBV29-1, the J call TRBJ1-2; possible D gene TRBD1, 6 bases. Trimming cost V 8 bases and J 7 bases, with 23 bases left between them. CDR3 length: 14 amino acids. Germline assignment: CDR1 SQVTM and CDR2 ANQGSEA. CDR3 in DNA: TGCAGCCATTCCGCACACGCAGGGGTCGGTGGCTACACCTTC. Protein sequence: CSHSAHAGVGGYTF.